The rows below give T cell receptor beta chains drawn from one sample of a study of blood T cell repertoires in COVID-19. Produced via immunoSEQ multiplex PCR; TCRdb's table is partial and in-frame only. The top ten clones hold under 2% of a sample with more than 250,000 clones, around 88% of them seen once. The sequenced sample was peripheral blood. The receptor source for this set is a woman under 40 with COVID-19, enrolled during active disease. Both conserved end residues are part of each CDR3. D genes are given only for firm matches. Expanded clones are given a class, and other clones once, few, many or no size at all.

clone size	V gene	D gene	J gene	CDR3 protein	CDR3 DNA
NA	TRBV7-2	TRBD1	TRBJ1-1	CASSSGQGVNTEAFF	TGTGCCAGCAGCTCCGGACAGGGGGTGAACACTGAAGCTTTCTTT
NA	TRBV21-1	NA	TRBJ1-1	CASSKSGRSSDTEAFF	TGTGCCAGCAGCAAAAGCGGCAGGTCGAGTGACACTGAAGCTTTCTTT
NA	TRBV19	TRBD1	TRBJ1-3	CASSIVGDRGSARNTIYF	TGTGCCAGTAGTATAGTGGGGGACAGGGGCTCGGCTAGAAACACCATATATTTT
once	TRBV28	TRBD1	TRBJ1-5	CASSKRQGRNQPQHF	TGTGCCAGCAGCAAAAGACAGGGGCGGAATCAGCCCCAGCATTTT
once	TRBV5-6	NA	TRBJ1-2	CASSLVERRGYTF	TGTGCCAGCAGCTTGGTGGAACGCAGGGGCTACACCTTC
NA	TRBV2	NA	TRBJ1-5	CASSDRRTNQPQHF	TGTGCCAGCAGTGACCGGCGGACTAATCAGCCCCAGCATTTT
NA	TRBV6-5	NA	TRBJ1-3	CASSTTAGNTIYF	TGTGCCAGCAGCACGACAGCTGGAAACACCATATATTTT
NA	TRBV7-9	NA	TRBJ1-1	CASSLGSTEAFF	TGTGCCAGCAGCTTGGGGAGCACTGAAGCTTTCTTT
few	TRBV18	NA	TRBJ1-4	CASSPPADSNEKLFF	TGTGCCAGCTCACCACCGGCGGACAGTAATGAAAAACTGTTTTTT
NA	TRBV11-2	TRBD2	TRBJ2-3	CASSSSRSGGGRTDTQYF	TGTGCCAGCAGCTCGTCCCGGAGCGGGGGGGGCCGGACAGATACGCAGTATTTT
NA	TRBV19	TRBD1	TRBJ2-7	CASSKPGTGGTYEQYF	TGTGCCAGTAGTAAGCCCGGGACAGGGGGAACCTACGAGCAGTACTTC
NA	TRBV6-1	TRBD1	TRBJ1-5	CASSERLTGTSNQPQHF	TGTGCCAGCAGTGAAAGACTGACAGGGACGAGCAATCAGCCCCAGCATTTT
NA	TRBV4-2	TRBD1	TRBJ1-5	CASSQEPARGHWVNQPQHF	TGTGCCAGCAGCCAAGAACCTGCCAGGGGGCATTGGGTGAATCAGCCCCAGCATTTT
NA	TRBV6-5	NA	TRBJ2-5	CASRPQGRLKETQYF	TGTGCCAGCAGGCCCCAGGGGCGGTTAAAAGAGACCCAGTACTTC
NA	TRBV6-5	TRBD2	TRBJ2-3	CASSSSGDSTDTQYF	TGTGCCAGCAGTAGTAGCGGGGATAGCACAGATACGCAGTATTTT
NA	TRBV28	TRBD1	TRBJ1-2	CASSLGQGIYGYTF	TGTGCCAGCAGTTTAGGACAGGGGATATATGGCTACACCTTC
NA	TRBV7-9	TRBD2	TRBJ2-3	CASSLVDRTSGTDTQYF	TGTGCCAGCAGCTTAGTAGACCGGACTAGCGGCACAGATACGCAGTATTTT
NA	TRBV29-1	TRBD1	TRBJ1-1	CSVDHPGGTEAFF	TGCAGCGTTGACCATCCAGGGGGCACTGAAGCTTTCTTT
once	TRBV9	TRBD2	TRBJ2-1	CASSVGTSGRGDEQFF	TGTGCCAGCAGCGTCGGGACTAGCGGGCGCGGCGATGAGCAGTTCTTC
NA	TRBV4-3	NA	TRBJ1-1	CASSLQGSTEAFF	TGCGCCAGCAGCCTCCAGGGTTCCACTGAAGCTTTCTTT
NA	TRBV11-3	NA	TRBJ2-1	CASSYGGEQFF	TGTGCCAGCAGCTACGGAGGTGAGCAGTTCTTC
once	TRBV27	NA	TRBJ1-6	CASSLGRSNSPLHF	TGTGCCAGCAGTTTGGGCCGCAGTAATTCACCCCTCCACTTT
NA	TRBV5-1	TRBD1	TRBJ1-1	CASSSGTVLNTEAFF	TGCGCCAGCAGCTCCGGGACAGTCCTGAACACTGAAGCTTTCTTT
NA	TRBV4-1	NA	TRBJ2-2	CASSQVHMNTGELFF	TGCGCCAGCAGCCAAGTCCACATGAACACCGGGGAGCTGTTTTTT
NA	TRBV11-2	NA	TRBJ2-1	CASSLVAVHNEQFF	TGTGCCAGCAGCTTAGTCGCGGTACACAATGAGCAGTTCTTC
NA	TRBV6-1	TRBD1	TRBJ2-2	CASSETDRGTGELFF	TGTGCCAGCAGTGAAACGGACAGGGGGACCGGGGAGCTGTTTTTT
NA	TRBV7-9	NA	TRBJ1-1	CASSFYSEAFF	TGTGCCAGCAGCTTTTATTCTGAAGCTTTCTTT
NA	TRBV7-2	NA	TRBJ1-1	CASSREINTEAFF	TGTGCCAGCAGCCGGGAGATTAACACTGAAGCTTTCTTT
NA	TRBV7-2	NA	TRBJ1-2	CASSRDVGGTGGYGYTF	TGTGCCAGCAGCCGCGACGTGGGGGGTACTGGGGGCTATGGCTACACCTTC
NA	TRBV2	NA	TRBJ2-1	CASSGTINEQFF	TGTGCCAGCAGTGGGACTATCAATGAGCAGTTCTTC
NA	TRBV6-5	NA	TRBJ1-3	CASSSTRGPGNTIYF	TGTGCCAGCAGTTCCACCAGGGGTCCTGGAAACACCATATATTTT
NA	TRBV30	TRBD1	TRBJ2-5	CAWGTGQETQYF	TGTGCCTGGGGGACAGGGCAAGAGACCCAGTACTTC
NA	TRBV2	TRBD1	TRBJ2-4	CASRGQANIQYF	TGTGCCAGCAGAGGACAGGCTAACATTCAGTACTTC
NA	TRBV9	TRBD1	TRBJ2-5	CASSVDSGDRGSETQYF	TGTGCCAGCAGCGTAGACTCAGGGGACAGGGGGAGTGAGACCCAGTACTTC
NA	TRBV2	NA	TRBJ1-1	CASGAGGRYGEAFF	TGTGCCAGTGGGGCCGGGGGGCGTTACGGTGAAGCTTTCTTT
once	TRBV18	TRBD1	TRBJ1-2	CASSRGQGAETF	TGTGCCAGCTCACGGGGACAGGGGGCTGAGACCTTC
NA	TRBV5-6	TRBD1	TRBJ1-6	CASSTGQLNSPLHF	TGTGCCAGCAGTACGGGACAGCTCAATTCACCCCTCCACTTT
NA	TRBV4-2	NA	TRBJ1-4	CASSQQSGGNEKLFF	TGTGCCAGCAGCCAACAGTCCGGGGGAAACGAAAAACTGTTTTTT
NA	TRBV14	NA	TRBJ1-3	CASSQDVRDISGNTIYF	TGTGCCAGCAGCCAAGACGTCCGGGACATCTCTGGAAACACCATATATTTT
NA	TRBV29-1	TRBD1	TRBJ1-3	CSVSDRAGNTIYF	TGCAGCGTCTCGGACAGGGCAGGAAACACCATATATTTT
once	TRBV14	NA	TRBJ1-1	CASTSSRDTEAFF	TGTGCCAGCACCTCTTCGCGAGACACTGAAGCTTTCTTT
once	TRBV2	TRBD2	TRBJ2-5	CASSQLAGGGETQYF	TGTGCCAGCAGCCAGCTAGCGGGGGGCGGAGAGACCCAGTACTTC
NA	TRBV28	NA	TRBJ2-5	CASSLGGLQETQYF	TGTGCCAGCAGTTTAGGGGGCCTCCAAGAGACCCAGTACTTC
NA	TRBV28	TRBD1	TRBJ1-5	CASSFPSPDRDQPQHF	TGTGCCAGCAGTTTCCCCTCTCCTGACAGGGATCAGCCCCAGCATTTT
NA	TRBV30	NA	TRBJ1-6	CAWSERQGRGSPLHF	TGTGCCTGGAGTGAGCGGCAGGGTAGGGGGTCACCCCTCCACTTT
NA	TRBV21-1	NA	TRBJ2-2	CASSRASGESSARTGELFF	TGTGCCAGCAGCAGGGCTAGCGGGGAAAGTTCTGCGAGGACCGGGGAGCTGTTTTTT